This TCR beta chain was sequenced during a study of monozygotic twins with inflammatory bowel disease. The study's findings and limits: Twins with IBD were found to have lower TCRbeta diversity (inverse Simpson) than healthy co-twins.

This CDR3 spans 14 amino acids. Germline V gene sequence: CDR1 MNHNS, CDR2 SASEGT. cDNA for each sample came from eight separate reactions. Template switching introduced UMIs that contain a 6-nucleotide sample barcode. Each CDR3 protein gets one entry in TCRdb, which reprocessed the 5' RACE reads and gives no DNA. This sample's table has nearly 450,000 distinct CDR3 sequences. With regard to this clonotype: Its antigen is as yet unknown.

This clonotype was sampled from a human donor with ulcerative colitis or Crohn's disease, or a healthy co-twin of an affected twin (not recorded which). The chain combines TRBV6-1 with TRBJ1-2. Material: blood. This chain's CDR3 is CASSPKTVFSGYTF.